The T cell receptor beta chain described here comes from a study of T cell responses to AZD1222 COVID-19 vaccine. Whole-study results and caveats: Clonal diversity was possibly underestimated; the donors were predominantly white British and more often female.

Clones were read by immunoSEQ multiplex PCR, and TCRdb kept only the in-frame ones, dropping some. The sample consists of around 160,000 clones, roughly 94% of them appearing once. Pooled samples include second doses given at about 4 or 12 weeks. Points on this clone: Antigen unknown.

This CDR3 has 16 residues. V shed 7 bases and J shed 1 base, with 19 bases lying between them. Germline values: CDR1 LNHDA, CDR2 SQIVND (reference sequence). The specimen was peripheral blood, collected 28 days after the second AZD1222 dose. The sequence was collected from an adult who received the AZD1222 COVID-19 vaccine. This chain links TRBV19 with TRBJ1-1; a weak D match, TRBD1 (6 bases). The CDR3 DNA sequence: TGTGCCAGTAATTTTCGGGACAATATACCGAACACTGAAGCTTTCTTT. Residues: CASNFRDNIPNTEAFF. The whole variable domain, remainder taken from reference TRBV19 and TRBJ1-1, is DGGITQSPKYLFRKEGQNVTLSCEQNLNHDAMYWYRQDPGQGLRLIYYSQIVNDFQKGDIAEGYSVSREKKESFPLTVTSAQKNPTAFYLCASNFRDNIPNTEAFFGQGTRLTVV.